One and the same sample provided the 22 T cell receptor beta chains below, sequenced in a study of blood T cell repertoires in COVID-19. Sequencing was performed with immunoSEQ multiplex PCR; in TCRdb, only in-frame clones are kept and a portion is missing. The sample carries under 350,000 clones, about 89% recorded once. Specimen: PBMCs or T cells enriched from blood (not recorded which). All receptors come from a woman in her late teens or twenties who had recovered from COVID-19.

This clone was seen ten or more times. This chain joins TRBV4-2 and TRBJ2-1, with unresolved D. Germline CDR1 LGHNA, CDR2 YNFKEQ. This CDR3 is built from 15 residues. Between the trimmed V and J ends, which lost 0 bases and 6 bases, there was a span of 12 bases. DNA of the CDR3: TGTGCCAGCAGCCAAGATGGGCCCTTGCGCAATGAGCAGTTCTTC. This gives the protein CASSQDGPLRNEQFF.

The chain recombines TRBV7-9 with TRBJ1-2, with D unresolved. Trimming left V 5 bases short and J 8 bases short, with 24 bases between. CDR1 SEHNR and CDR2 FQNEAQ come from the germline V gene (reference sequence). This CDR3 region has 16 residues. CDR3 DNA: TGTGCCAGCAGCGGGAGGGAGACGACCCACAGCAGGGGCTACACCTTC. It translates to CASSGRETTHSRGYTF.

Note on this clone: Distinct nucleotide sequences in the sample also encode this CDR3. The chain has TRBV6-5 and TRBJ2-7; 7 bases line up with TRBD1. Germline-derived CDR1 and CDR2 are MNHEY and SVGAGI. Germline trimming cut 2 bases from V and 0 bases from J; bases unmatched to any gene: 4. This CDR3 has 15 residues. CDR3 DNA: TGTGCCAGCAGTTACCTCTCAGGGGGCTCCTACGAGCAGTACTTC. It yields the protein CASSYLSGGSYEQYF.

The J gene is TRBJ2-7, the V gene TRBV27; D may be TRBD2 (5 bases). The V gene's germline CDR1 is MNHEY and CDR2 SMNVEV (reference sequence). The CDR3 covers 15 residues. V was trimmed by 4 bases and J by 5 bases, leaving 18 bases between them. CDR3 protein: CASSSLPGSGNEQYF. CDR3 nucleotides: TGTGCCAGCAGTTCACTCCCCGGTTCGGGGAACGAGCAGTACTTC.

The V gene is TRBV5-4, the J gene TRBJ2-7, with 8 nucleotides matching TRBD2. The CDR3 extends over 16 amino acids. Germline assignment: CDR1 SGHNT and CDR2 YYREEE (reference sequence). The junction had 5 bases not matched to a gene; V was cut back by 0 bases and J by 0 bases. The CDR3 DNA is TGTGCCAGCAGCTTGGGCGGGGGGCTCGGCTCCTACGAGCAGTACTTC. Protein: CASSLGGGLGSYEQYF.

This chain links TRBV18 with TRBJ2-3; 7 nucleotides match TRBD1. CDR1 and CDR2 (germline): KGHSH, LQKENI. Trimming took 3 bases from V and 6 from J; bases not matched to a gene: 3. CDR3 size: 13 residues. CDR3 sequence (DNA): TGTGCCAGCTCACCCGGGACAGCCGATACGCAGTATTTT. Translation gives CASSPGTADTQYF.

This rearrangement joins TRBV7-9 to TRBJ2-1; D unclear. Trimming shortened V by 5 bases and J by 4 bases, and 12 bases separated the two germline ends. The CDR3 covers 14 residues. CDR1 and CDR2 from the germline V gene are SEHNR and FQNEAQ (reference sequence). The CDR3 DNA follows: TGTGCCAGCAGCCCACTCGATAAATACAATGAGCAGTTCTTC. Its translation: CASSPLDKYNEQFF.

The genes are TRBV14 and TRBJ2-1; tentative D call: TRBD2 (6 bases). The CDR3 runs 13 residues. V lost 3 bases, J lost 10 bases, and 13 bases lay in between. Germline CDR1 and CDR2: SGHDN and FVKESK. CDR3 loop: CASSQLGGVEQFF. CDR3 bases: TGTGCCAGCAGCCAGTTGGGGGGAGTCGAGCAGTTCTTC.

The J gene is TRBJ1-3, the V gene TRBV5-4, with 7 bases that match TRBD1. Per the germline V gene, CDR1 is SGHNT and CDR2 is YYREEE (reference sequence). The ends lost 4 bases at V and 2 bases at J; junction bases unmatched: 6. The CDR3 length is 15 residues. The CDR3 DNA follows: TGTGCCAGCAGCGGGCGGACAGGCCCTGGAAACACCATATATTTT. Protein product: CASSGRTGPGNTIYF.

This chain joins TRBV7-2 and TRBJ2-2; TRBD1 might be the D (5 bases). The CDR3 contains 15 residues. V was pared by 2 bases and J by 4 bases, with 11 bases between. Germline V gene data show CDR1 as SGHTA and CDR2 as FQGNSA. The CDR3: CASSLWGLGTGELFF. As DNA, the CDR3 is TGTGCCAGCAGCTTATGGGGCTTGGGCACCGGGGAGCTGTTTTTT.

This clone was seen a handful of times. The V gene is TRBV5-6, the J gene TRBJ1-3; 11 nucleotides align to TRBD1. Germline V gene lookup returns CDR1 SGHDT and CDR2 YYEEEE. This CDR3 spans 17 amino acids. Trimming cost V 5 bases and J 2 bases; bases outside gene matches: 9. This CDR3 reads CASSTDRGQKAGNTIYF. The DNA of the CDR3 is TGTGCCAGCAGTACGGACAGGGGGCAAAAGGCTGGAAACACCATATATTTT.

V and J are TRBV6-4 and TRBJ1-1; D perhaps matches TRBD1 (6 bases). The germline V gene encodes CDR1 MRHNA and CDR2 SNTAGT. This CDR3 is 13 amino acids long. V shed 3 bases and J shed 1 base, with 6 bases lying between them. The CDR3 spells CASSEQGNTEAFF. The CDR3 bases are TGTGCCAGCAGTGAACAGGGGAACACTGAAGCTTTCTTT.

The chain links TRBV4-2 to TRBJ2-7, with TRBD2 identical over 11 bases. The CDR3 contains 16 residues. With V trimmed by 1 base and J by 2 bases, 4 bases remained unmatched. Germline CDR1 and CDR2: LGHNA and YNFKEQ. The CDR3 here is CASSQAGTSGTYEQYF. DNA for the CDR3: TGTGCCAGCAGCCAAGCCGGGACTAGCGGTACCTACGAGCAGTACTTC.

This clone was detected once. The CDR3 reads CASSSPTGPARDYTF. DNA of the CDR3: TGTGCCAGCAGCTCACCGACAGGGCCCGCCCGTGACTACACCTTC. The V and J genes are TRBV7-2 and TRBJ1-2; 7 nucleotides match TRBD1. Germline assignment: CDR1 SGHTA and CDR2 FQGNSA. The V segment lost 4 bases and the J segment 10 bases; nucleotides outside the gene matches: 15. The CDR3 consists of 15 residues.

The J gene is TRBJ1-1, the V gene TRBV27; 10 bases fit TRBD1. This CDR3 is built from 18 residues. Germline-derived CDR1 and CDR2 are MNHEY and SMNVEV (reference sequence). V lost 6 bases, J lost 1 base, and 14 bases stayed unmatched. CDR3 nucleotide sequence: TGTGCCAGCAGAAAGTTCGGACAGGGGGTGCGGGGGAACACTGAAGCTTTCTTT. Translated: CASRKFGQGVRGNTEAFF.

This chain's CDR3 is CASTAGTAADEQFF. The CDR3 bases are TGTGCCAGCACCGCCGGGACAGCCGCGGATGAGCAGTTCTTC. The rearrangement links TRBV9 to TRBJ2-1; 7 positions match TRBD1. The ends lost 6 bases at V and 8 bases at J; junction bases unmatched: 11. The CDR3 covers 14 residues. Germline assignment: CDR1 SGDLS and CDR2 YYNGEE.

The CDR3 here is CASTRGAGELFF. Written as DNA, the CDR3 is TGTGCCAGCACCAGGGGGGCCGGGGAGCTGTTTTTT. V gene TRBV9 combines with J gene TRBJ2-2; D perhaps matches TRBD1 (7 bases). The CDR3 has 12 amino acids. Trimming removed 6 bases from V and 6 bases from J, with 9 bases in between. CDR1 is SGDLS, CDR2 YYNGEE, per germline. The complete variable domain, with remaining parts taken from reference TRBV9 and TRBJ2-2, reads DSGVTQTPKHLITATGQRVTLRCSPRSGDLSVYWYQQSLDQGLQFLIQYYNGEERAKGNILERFSAQQFPDLHSELNLSSLELGDSALYFCASTRGAGELFFGEGSRLTVL.

This rearrangement joins TRBV27 to TRBJ2-3; 8 bases are shared with TRBD2. With V trimmed by 4 bases and J by 4 bases, 7 bases remained unmatched. Germline values: CDR1 MNHEY, CDR2 SMNVEV (reference sequence). The CDR3 consists of 15 residues. CDR3 DNA: TGTGCCAGCAGTTCAAGCGGGGGACGGGCAGATACGCAGTATTTT. Its translation is CASSSSGGRADTQYF.

The chain recombines TRBV10-3 with TRBJ2-7; D may be TRBD1 (6 bases). V lost 0 bases, J lost 2 bases, and 11 bases lay in between. This CDR3 region has 15 residues. Per germline, CDR1 ENHRY and CDR2 SYGVKD. The CDR3 here is CAISESRGSTYEQYF. For the CDR3, the DNA is TGTGCCATCAGTGAGTCGAGGGGGAGCACCTACGAGCAGTACTTC.

The V gene is TRBV27, the J gene TRBJ2-7, with 13 bases aligning to TRBD2. V lost 6 bases and J lost 2; bases outside the gene matches: 4. The germline V gene encodes CDR1 MNHEY and CDR2 SMNVEV (reference sequence). The CDR3 length is 15 residues. In DNA, the CDR3 is TGTGCCAGCAGGCCGGGACTAGCGGGGCCCTACGAGCAGTACTTC. It encodes CASRPGLAGPYEQYF.

V and J are TRBV4-1 and TRBJ2-1; D is uncertain. This CDR3 is built from 15 residues. V shed 1 base and J shed 0 bases, with 7 bases lying between them. CDR1 and CDR2 from the germline V gene are MGHRA and YSYEKL. The DNA of the CDR3 is TGCGCCAGCAGCCAAGGTTCCAACTCCTACAATGAGCAGTTCTTC. This sequence encodes CASSQGSNSYNEQFF.

The gene calls are TRBV3-1 (or the pseudogene TRBV3-2) and TRBJ2-1; maybe TRBD1 (6 bases). V shed 3 bases and J shed 3 bases, with 9 bases lying between them. Germline V gene lookup returns CDR1 LGHDT and CDR2 YNNKEL (reference sequence). This CDR3 is 14 amino acids long. The CDR3 protein is CASSQNRDYNEQFF. The CDR3 DNA is TGTGCCAGCAGCCAGAACAGGGACTACAATGAGCAGTTCTTC.